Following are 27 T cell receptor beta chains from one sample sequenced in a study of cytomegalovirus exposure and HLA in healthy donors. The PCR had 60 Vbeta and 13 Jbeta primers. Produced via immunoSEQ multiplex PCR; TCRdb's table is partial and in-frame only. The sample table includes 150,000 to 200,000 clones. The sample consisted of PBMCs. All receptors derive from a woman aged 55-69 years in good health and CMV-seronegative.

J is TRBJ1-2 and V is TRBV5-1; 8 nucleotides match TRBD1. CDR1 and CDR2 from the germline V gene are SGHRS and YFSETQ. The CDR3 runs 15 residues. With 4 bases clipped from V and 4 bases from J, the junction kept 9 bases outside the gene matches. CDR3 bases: TGCGCCAGCAGCGCCACACCAACAGGGGGCTATGGCTACACCTTC. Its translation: CASSATPTGGYGYTF.

This chain's CDR3 is CASSQPGTNEQYF. The CDR3 DNA is TGTGCCAGCAGCCAACCCGGGACAAACGAGCAGTACTTC. The genes are TRBV4-2 and TRBJ2-7; D is perhaps TRBD1 (6 bases). The CDR3 consists of 13 residues. The germline CDR1 and CDR2 sequences are LGHNA and YNFKEQ. V lost 2 bases to trimming and J lost 5 bases, with 10 bases between them.

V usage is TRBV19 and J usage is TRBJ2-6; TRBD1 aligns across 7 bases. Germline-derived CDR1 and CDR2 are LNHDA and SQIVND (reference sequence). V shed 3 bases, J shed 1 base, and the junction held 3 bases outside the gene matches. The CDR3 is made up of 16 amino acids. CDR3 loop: CASSIRQGSGANVLTF. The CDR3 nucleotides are TGTGCCAGTAGTATTCGACAGGGATCTGGGGCCAACGTCCTGACTTTC.

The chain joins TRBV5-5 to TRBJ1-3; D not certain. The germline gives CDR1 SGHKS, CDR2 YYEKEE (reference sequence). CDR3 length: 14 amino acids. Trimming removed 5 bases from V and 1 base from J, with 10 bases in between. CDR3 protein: CASSHVGSGNTIYF. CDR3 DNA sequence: TGTGCCAGCAGTCACGTCGGGTCTGGAAACACCATATATTTT.

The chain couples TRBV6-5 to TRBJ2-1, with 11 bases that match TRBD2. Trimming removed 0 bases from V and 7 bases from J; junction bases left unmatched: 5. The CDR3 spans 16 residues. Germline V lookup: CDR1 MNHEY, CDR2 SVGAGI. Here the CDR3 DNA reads TGTGCCAGCAGTTACTCGATAGCGGGAGGGTGGAATGAGCAGTTCTTC. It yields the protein CASSYSIAGGWNEQFF.

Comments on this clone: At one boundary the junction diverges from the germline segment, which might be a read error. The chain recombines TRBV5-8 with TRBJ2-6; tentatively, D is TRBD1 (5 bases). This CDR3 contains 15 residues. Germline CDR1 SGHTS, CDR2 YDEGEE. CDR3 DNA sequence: TGTGCCAGCAGCTTGGCAGGGTCTGGGTCCAACGTCCTGACTTTC. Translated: CASSLAGSGSNVLTF.

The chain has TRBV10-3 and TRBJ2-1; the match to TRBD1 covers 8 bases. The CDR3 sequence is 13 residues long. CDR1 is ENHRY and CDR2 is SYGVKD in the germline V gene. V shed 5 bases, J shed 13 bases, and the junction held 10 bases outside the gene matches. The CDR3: CAISLGQGALQFF. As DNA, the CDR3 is TGTGCCATCAGTCTCGGACAGGGAGCATTACAGTTCTTC.

The CDR3 DNA follows: TGCAGTGCATCAACAGGAGTTGAAGCTTTCTTT. It specifies CSASTGVEAFF. The chain is built from TRBV20-1 and TRBJ1-1; D might be TRBD1 (5 bases). Trimming removed 6 bases from V and 7 bases from J, with 12 bases in between. CDR3 length: 11 amino acids. CDR1 is DFQATT and CDR2 is SNEGSKA in the germline V gene (reference sequence).

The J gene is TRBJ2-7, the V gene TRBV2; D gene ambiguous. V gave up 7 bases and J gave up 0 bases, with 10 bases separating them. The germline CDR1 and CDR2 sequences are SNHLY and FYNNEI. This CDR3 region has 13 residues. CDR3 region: CASKVDNSYEQYF. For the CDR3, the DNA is TGTGCCAGCAAGGTTGACAACTCCTACGAGCAGTACTTC.

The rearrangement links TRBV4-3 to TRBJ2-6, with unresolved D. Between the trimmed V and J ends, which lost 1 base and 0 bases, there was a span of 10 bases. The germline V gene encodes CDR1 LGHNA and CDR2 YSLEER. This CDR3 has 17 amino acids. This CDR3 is CASSQAVRSSGANVLTF. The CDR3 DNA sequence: TGCGCCAGCAGCCAAGCAGTGAGGAGCTCTGGGGCCAACGTCCTGACTTTC.

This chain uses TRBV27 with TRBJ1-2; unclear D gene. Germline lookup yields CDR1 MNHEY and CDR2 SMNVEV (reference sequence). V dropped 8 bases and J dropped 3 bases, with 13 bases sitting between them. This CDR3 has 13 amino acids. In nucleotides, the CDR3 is TGTGCCAGCGCCCGAGGTTCCTACTATGGCTACACCTTC. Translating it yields CASARGSYYGYTF.

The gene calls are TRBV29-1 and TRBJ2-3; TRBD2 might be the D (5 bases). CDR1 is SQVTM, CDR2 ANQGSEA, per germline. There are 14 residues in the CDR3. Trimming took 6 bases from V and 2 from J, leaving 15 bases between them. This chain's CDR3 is CSVGEMTLTDTQYF. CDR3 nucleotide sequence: TGCAGCGTGGGAGAGATGACCCTCACAGATACGCAGTATTTT.

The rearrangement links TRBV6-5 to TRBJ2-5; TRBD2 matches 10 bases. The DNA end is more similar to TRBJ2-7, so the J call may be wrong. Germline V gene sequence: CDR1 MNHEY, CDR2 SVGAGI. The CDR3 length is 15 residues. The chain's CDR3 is CASGGGLARSYEQYF. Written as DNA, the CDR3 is TGTGCCAGCGGGGGGGGACTAGCGAGATCCTACGAGCAGTACTTC.

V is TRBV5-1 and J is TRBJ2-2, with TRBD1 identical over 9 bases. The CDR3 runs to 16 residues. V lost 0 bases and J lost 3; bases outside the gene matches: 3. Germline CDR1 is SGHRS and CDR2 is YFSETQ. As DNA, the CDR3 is TGCGCCAGCAGCTTGGTACAGGGGGCCGACACCGGGGAGCTGTTTTTT. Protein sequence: CASSLVQGADTGELFF.

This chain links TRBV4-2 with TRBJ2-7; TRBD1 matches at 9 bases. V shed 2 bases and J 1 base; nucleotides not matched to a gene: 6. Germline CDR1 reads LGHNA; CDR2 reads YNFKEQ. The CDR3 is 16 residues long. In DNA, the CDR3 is TGTGCCAGCAGCCAATTAACAGGGGGCCTGTCCTACGAGCAGTACTTC. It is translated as CASSQLTGGLSYEQYF.

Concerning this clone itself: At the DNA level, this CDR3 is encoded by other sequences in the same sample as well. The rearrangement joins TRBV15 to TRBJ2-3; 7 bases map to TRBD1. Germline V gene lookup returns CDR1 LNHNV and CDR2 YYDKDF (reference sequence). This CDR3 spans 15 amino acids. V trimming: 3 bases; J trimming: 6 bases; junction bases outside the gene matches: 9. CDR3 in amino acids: CATSSMGQSTDTQYF. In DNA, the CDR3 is TGTGCCACCAGCAGCATGGGACAGTCCACGGATACGCAGTATTTT.

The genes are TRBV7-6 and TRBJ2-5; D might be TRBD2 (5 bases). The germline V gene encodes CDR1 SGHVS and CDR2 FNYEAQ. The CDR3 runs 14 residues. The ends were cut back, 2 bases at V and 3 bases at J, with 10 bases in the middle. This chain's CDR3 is CASSLMVREETQYF. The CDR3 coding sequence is TGTGCCAGCAGCTTAATGGTGCGGGAAGAGACCCAGTACTTC.

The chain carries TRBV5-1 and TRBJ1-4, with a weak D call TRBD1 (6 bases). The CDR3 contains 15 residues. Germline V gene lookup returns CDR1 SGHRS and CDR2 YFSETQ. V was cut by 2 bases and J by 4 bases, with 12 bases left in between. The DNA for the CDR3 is TGCGCCAGCAGCTTCCAGCAGGGGTATAATGAAAAACTGTTTTTT. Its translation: CASSFQQGYNEKLFF. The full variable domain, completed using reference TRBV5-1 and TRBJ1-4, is KAGVTQTPRYLIKTRGQQVTLSCSPISGHRSVSWYQQTPGQGLQFLFEYFSETQRNKGNFPGRFSGRQFSNSRSEMNVSTLELGDSALYLCASSFQQGYNEKLFFGSGTQLSVL.

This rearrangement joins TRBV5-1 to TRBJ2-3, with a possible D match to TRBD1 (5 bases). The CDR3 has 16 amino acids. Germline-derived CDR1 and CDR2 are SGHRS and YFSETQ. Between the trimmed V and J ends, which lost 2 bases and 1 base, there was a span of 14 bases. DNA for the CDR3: TGCGCCAGCAGCTTTGGTCCAGGGATTGGCACAGATACGCAGTATTTT. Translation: CASSFGPGIGTDTQYF.

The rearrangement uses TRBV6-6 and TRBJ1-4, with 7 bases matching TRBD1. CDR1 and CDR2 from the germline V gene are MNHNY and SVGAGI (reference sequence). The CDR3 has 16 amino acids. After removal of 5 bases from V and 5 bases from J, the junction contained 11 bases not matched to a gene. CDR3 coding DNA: TGTGCCAGCAGTACCCCCCCGAAGGGGGCGAATGAAAAACTGTTTTTT. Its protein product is CASSTPPKGANEKLFF.

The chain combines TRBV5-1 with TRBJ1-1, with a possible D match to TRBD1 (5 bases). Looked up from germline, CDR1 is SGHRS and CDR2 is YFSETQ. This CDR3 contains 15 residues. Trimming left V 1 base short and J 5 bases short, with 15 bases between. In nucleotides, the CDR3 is TGCGCCAGCAGCTTGATCCAGGGAGGAAGAACTGAAGCTTTCTTT. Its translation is CASSLIQGGRTEAFF.

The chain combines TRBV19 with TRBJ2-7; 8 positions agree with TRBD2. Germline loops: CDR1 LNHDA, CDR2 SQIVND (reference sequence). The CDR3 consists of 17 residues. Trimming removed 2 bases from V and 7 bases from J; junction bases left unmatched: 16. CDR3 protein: CASSIRFGRAGYQEQYF. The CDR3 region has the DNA TGTGCCAGTAGTATAAGATTCGGGAGGGCAGGGTATCAGGAGCAGTACTTC.

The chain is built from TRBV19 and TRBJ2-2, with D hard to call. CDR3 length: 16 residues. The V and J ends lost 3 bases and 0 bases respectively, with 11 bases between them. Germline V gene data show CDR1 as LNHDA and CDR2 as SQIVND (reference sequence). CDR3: CASSIAGFPNTGELFF. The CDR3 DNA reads TGTGCCAGTAGTATCGCAGGTTTCCCGAACACCGGGGAGCTGTTTTTT.

The CDR3: CASSQVTGTRPQHF. The CDR3 DNA is TGCGCCAGCAGCCAAGTGACAGGGACTAGGCCCCAGCATTTT. This sequence joins TRBV4-1 and TRBJ1-5, with TRBD1 identical over 7 bases. CDR3 size: 14 residues. Losses at the gene ends were 1 base for V and 9 bases for J; bases not matched to a gene: 6. Germline loops: CDR1 MGHRA, CDR2 YSYEKL.

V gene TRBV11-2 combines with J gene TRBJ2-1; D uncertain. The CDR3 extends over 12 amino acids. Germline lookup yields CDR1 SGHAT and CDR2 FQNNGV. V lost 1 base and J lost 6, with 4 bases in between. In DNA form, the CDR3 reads TGTGCCAGCAGCTTAGCTTCCAATGAGCAGTTCTTC. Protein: CASSLASNEQFF.

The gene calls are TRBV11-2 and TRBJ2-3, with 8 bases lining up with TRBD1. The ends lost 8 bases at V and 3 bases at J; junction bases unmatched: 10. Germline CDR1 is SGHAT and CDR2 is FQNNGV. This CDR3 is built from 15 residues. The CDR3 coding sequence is TGTGCCAGCTTCCCGACAGGGGCTTGGACAGATACGCAGTATTTT. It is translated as CASFPTGAWTDTQYF.

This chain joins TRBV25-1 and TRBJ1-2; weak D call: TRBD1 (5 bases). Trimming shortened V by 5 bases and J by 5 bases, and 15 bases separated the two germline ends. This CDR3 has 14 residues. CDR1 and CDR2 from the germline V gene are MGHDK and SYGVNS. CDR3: CASSYTDSFYGYTF. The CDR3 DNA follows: TGTGCCAGCAGTTATACCGACAGTTTTTATGGCTACACCTTC.